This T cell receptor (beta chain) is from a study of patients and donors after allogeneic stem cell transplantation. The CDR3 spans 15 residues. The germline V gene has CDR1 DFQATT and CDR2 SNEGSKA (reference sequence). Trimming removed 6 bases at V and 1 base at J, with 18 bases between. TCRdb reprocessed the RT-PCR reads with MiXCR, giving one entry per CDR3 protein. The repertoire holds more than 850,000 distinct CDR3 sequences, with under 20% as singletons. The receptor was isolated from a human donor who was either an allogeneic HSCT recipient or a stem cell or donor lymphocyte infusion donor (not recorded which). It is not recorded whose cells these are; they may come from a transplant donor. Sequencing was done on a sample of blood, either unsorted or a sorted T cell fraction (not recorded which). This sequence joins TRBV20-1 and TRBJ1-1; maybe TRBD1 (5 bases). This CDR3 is CSATPGGHPNTEAFF. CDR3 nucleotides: TGCAGTGCCACACCGGGAGGACACCCGAACACTGAAGCTTTCTTT.